These T cell receptor beta chains were read from a single sample in a study of shared clonotypes between healthy human individuals. TCRdb's table, derived via immunoSEQ multiplex PCR, lists solely in-frame clones and lacks some. Among about 2.1 million clones listed, just over 90% were seen once. Source material: naive CD8+ T cells from PBMCs. The receptors stem from a young man in good health. Some clones in this sample may be carry-over from other donors' samples. CDR3s include the opening cysteine and the closing phenylalanine or tryptophan. Each record gives: J gene, clone size, D gene, V gene, CDR3 DNA, CDR3 protein. D genes are given only for firm matches. Expanded clones are given a class, and other clones once, few, many or no size at all.

>TRBJ2-2|-|TRBD2|TRBV7-8
TGTGCCAGCAGCCCCGGGACTAGCGGGACCGGGGAGCTGTTTTTT
CASSPGTSGTGELFF
>TRBJ1-3|once|-|TRBV6-1
TGTGCCAGCAGCGGTCGGCAGTACTCTGGAAACACCATATATTTT
CASSGRQYSGNTIYF
>TRBJ2-2|-|TRBD2|TRBV5-1
TGCGCCAGCAGCTGGGGACTAGCGGGAGATGGGACCGGGGAGCTGTTTTTT
CASSWGLAGDGTGELFF
>TRBJ2-7|-|-|TRBV27
TGTGCCAGCAGTTTAGGACTACTCTACGAGCAGTACTTC
CASSLGLLYEQYF
>TRBJ1-5|few|-|TRBV5-6
TGTGCCAGCAGCCGGCGGGACAGCAATCAGCCCCAGCATTTT
CASSRRDSNQPQHF
>TRBJ1-3|-|-|TRBV28
TGTGCCAGCAGTATAAGACTCCGGACCTCTGGAAACACCATATATTTT
CASSIRLRTSGNTIYF
>TRBJ1-2|-|-|TRBV4-1
TGCGCCAGCAGCCAAGATACCTTTGTTTACTATGGCTACACCTTC
CASSQDTFVYYGYTF
>TRBJ2-7|-|TRBD2|TRBV6-5
TGTGCCAGCAGTTACTCACTAGCGGGCTCCTACGAGCAGTACTTC
CASSYSLAGSYEQYF
>TRBJ2-1|-|TRBD2|TRBV28
TGTGCCAGCACCCTGACTAGCGAGAGTAATGAGCAGTTCTTC
CASTLTSESNEQFF
>TRBJ2-2|-|TRBD2|TRBV11-2
TGTGCCAGCAGCCCAAGCGGGAAGAACACCGGGGAGCTGTTTTTT
CASSPSGKNTGELFF